These 14 T cell receptor beta chains were all obtained from the same sample, sequenced in a study of T-cell memory formation after mild COVID-19. Each CDR3 protein gets one entry after TCRdb re-called the 5' RACE reads with MiXCR. The sample has hundreds of thousands of distinct CDR3 sequences, 20% to 25% seen once. Input material: PBMCs or a T cell subset sorted from them (not recorded which). These receptors were taken from an adult woman who had mild COVID-19 (a few samples of this study predate the infection). Cell type and time point are not known.

This clonotype came up many times. The chain links TRBV7-8 to TRBJ2-3; D gene uncertain. V was trimmed by 2 bases and J by 6 bases, leaving 6 bases between them. There are 12 residues in the CDR3. The germline CDR1 and CDR2 sequences are SGHVS and FQNEAQ. The CDR3 loop is CASSLWWDTQYF. The CDR3 DNA sequence: TGTGCCAGCAGCTTATGGTGGGATACGCAGTATTTT.

This sequence joins TRBV5-1 and TRBJ1-1, with TRBD1 matching over 8 bases. Germline V gene sequence: CDR1 SGHRS, CDR2 YFSETQ. This CDR3 is built from 16 residues. Trimming cost V 0 bases and J 4 bases; bases outside gene matches: 8. The CDR3 DNA sequence: TGCGCCAGCAGCTTGGATGGTCAGGGGGCGGGCACTGAAGCTTTCTTT. It specifies CASSLDGQGAGTEAFF. The complete variable domain, with remaining parts taken from reference TRBV5-1 and TRBJ1-1, reads KAGVTQTPRYLIKTRGQQVTLSCSPISGHRSVSWYQQTPGQGLQFLFEYFSETQRNKGNFPGRFSGRQFSNSRSEMNVSTLELGDSALYLCASSLDGQGAGTEAFFGQGTRLTVV.

This chain joins TRBV20-1 and TRBJ2-2, with 9 bases identical to TRBD1. The CDR3 has 14 amino acids. The germline V gene encodes CDR1 DFQATT and CDR2 SNEGSKA (reference sequence). The V gene end was trimmed by 5 bases and the J gene end by 1 base; junction bases not matched to a gene: 2. CDR3 DNA: TGCAGTGCTGGGGGACAGGGGAACACCGGGGAGCTGTTTTTT. Its translation: CSAGGQGNTGELFF.

The chain is built from TRBV6-5 and TRBJ2-5; 14 bases map to TRBD2. The germline gives CDR1 MNHEY, CDR2 SVGAGI. V dropped 1 base and J dropped 1; count of bases not matched to a gene: 8. The CDR3 length is 19 residues. The CDR3 DNA reads as TGTGCCAGCAGTTACTTAAGGACTAGCGGGGGGCCGCCCCAAGAGACCCAGTACTTC. Translating it yields CASSYLRTSGGPPQETQYF.

The table lists this clonotype with a few counts. This sequence joins TRBV5-1 and TRBJ2-5, with 7 bases matching TRBD2. After removal of 5 bases from V and 0 bases from J, the junction contained 7 bases not matched to a gene. This CDR3 comprises 15 residues. Germline CDR1 is SGHRS and CDR2 is YFSETQ. The CDR3 DNA is TGCGCCAGCAGACGCGGGGGAAGGCACCAAGAGACCCAGTACTTC. This encodes CASRRGGRHQETQYF.

This clonotype showed up just a few times. The genes are TRBV24-1 and TRBJ2-1, with D possibly TRBD1 on 6 matching bases. The CDR3 is 16 residues long. Trimming removed 3 bases from V and 8 bases from J, with 19 bases in between. Looked up from germline, CDR1 is KGHDR and CDR2 is SFDVKD. CDR3 sequence reads: CATSDRNRDVRDEQFF. The DNA of the CDR3 is TGTGCCACCAGTGATCGTAACAGGGACGTACGGGATGAGCAGTTCTTC.

This clonotype was recorded a few times. The chain is built from TRBV7-9 and TRBJ1-1; D is possibly TRBD1 (5 bases). This CDR3 is 13 amino acids long. CDR1 and CDR2 (germline): SEHNR, FQNEAQ (reference sequence). Trimming stripped 2 bases from V and 9 bases from J, with 13 bases between. The CDR3 DNA reads TGTGCCAGCAGCTTACTTAGGACACCCAAAGCTTTCTTT. Its protein is CASSLLRTPKAFF.

The chain uses TRBV20-1 and TRBJ1-4; D uncertain. CDR3 length: 12 amino acids. V shed 5 bases and J shed 3 bases, with 7 bases lying between them. CDR1 is DFQATT, CDR2 SNEGSKA, per germline (reference sequence). CDR3 in DNA: TGCAGTGCTGAAGGACCTAATGAAAAACTGTTTTTT. It yields the protein CSAEGPNEKLFF.

The rearrangement links TRBV24-1 to TRBJ2-1; 7 bases align to TRBD1. The CDR3 spans 15 residues. The germline V gene encodes CDR1 KGHDR and CDR2 SFDVKD. Trimming took 4 bases from V and 8 from J; bases not matched to a gene: 10. The CDR3 region is CATSDPLDRAHEQFF. The CDR3 nucleotides are TGTGCCACCAGTGACCCCCTAGACAGGGCCCATGAGCAGTTCTTC.

V gene TRBV11-3 combines with J gene TRBJ2-5; weak D call: TRBD1 (5 bases). CDR3 size: 14 residues. V lost 4 bases to trimming and J lost 5 bases, with 14 bases between them. Germline V gene lookup returns CDR1 SGHNT and CDR2 YENEEA. DNA for the CDR3: TGTGCCAGCAGCTCTCTAGGGGCGCGGGAGACCCAGTACTTC. It specifies CASSSLGARETQYF. Full variable domain (outside the CDR3, taken from reference TRBV11-3 and TRBJ2-5): EAGVVQSPRYKIIEKKQPVAFWCNPISGHNTLYWYLQNLGQGPELLIRYENEEAVDDSQLPKDRFSAERLKGVDSTLKIQPAELGDSAVYLCASSSLGARETQYFGPGTRLLVL.

The V gene is TRBV3-1, the J gene TRBJ1-5; D is perhaps TRBD1 (5 bases). Trimming removed 4 bases from V and 6 bases from J, with 13 bases in between. This CDR3 has 14 residues. Germline V CDR1 and CDR2: LGHDT, YNNKEL (reference sequence). Here the CDR3 reads CASSPVTGVQPQHF. Here the CDR3 DNA reads TGTGCCAGCAGCCCGGTCACGGGGGTTCAGCCCCAGCATTTT.

The chain is built from TRBV7-2 and TRBJ2-7; no clear D gene. Germline lookup yields CDR1 SGHTA and CDR2 FQGNSA. The CDR3 spans 16 residues. Trimming took off 1 base at V and 5 bases at J, with 18 bases between the two ends. CDR3 nucleotides: TGTGCCAGCAGCTTAGAATCCAGGATAATCACAGACGAGCAGTACTTC. Its translation: CASSLESRIITDEQYF.

This clonotype was seen more than once but under ten times. The chain couples TRBV11-3 to TRBJ2-5, with 9 bases matching TRBD1. The CDR3 spans 19 residues. CDR1 and CDR2 from the germline V gene are SGHNT and YENEEA. After removal of 2 bases from V and 5 bases from J, the junction contained 18 bases not matched to a gene. Here the CDR3 reads CASSLFPPRRQGVMETQYF. The CDR3 DNA sequence: TGTGCCAGCAGCTTATTTCCTCCCCGGCGACAGGGGGTGATGGAGACCCAGTACTTC.

This clonotype was recorded many times. The rearrangement joins TRBV4-1 to TRBJ2-5; the D call may be TRBD1 or TRBD2 (5 bases each). Trimming left V 5 bases short and J 14 bases short, with 21 bases between. The CDR3 runs 13 residues. Per the germline V gene, CDR1 is MGHRA and CDR2 is YSYEKL. CDR3 region: CASSGRRSRDVYF. CDR3 nucleotides: TGCGCCAGCAGCGGGCGCCGATCCCGGGACGTCTACTTC.